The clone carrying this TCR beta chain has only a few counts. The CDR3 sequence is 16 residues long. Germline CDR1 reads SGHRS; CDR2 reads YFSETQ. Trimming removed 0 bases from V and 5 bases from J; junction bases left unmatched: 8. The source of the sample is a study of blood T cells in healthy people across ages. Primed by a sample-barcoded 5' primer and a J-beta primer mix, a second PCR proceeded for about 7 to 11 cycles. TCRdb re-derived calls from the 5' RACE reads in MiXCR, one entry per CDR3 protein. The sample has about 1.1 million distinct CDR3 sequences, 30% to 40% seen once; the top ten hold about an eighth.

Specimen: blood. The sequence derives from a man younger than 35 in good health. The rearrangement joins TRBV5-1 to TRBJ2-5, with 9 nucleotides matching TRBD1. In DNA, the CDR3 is TGCGCCAGCAGCTTGGGAAGACGGACAGGGGCTGAGACCCAGTACTTC. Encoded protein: CASSLGRRTGAETQYF.